This TCR beta chain was retrieved from a study of control samples from healthy donors and cancer patients. The count of this clone is one. Clones were read by immunoSEQ multiplex PCR, and TCRdb kept only the in-frame ones, dropping some. The repertoire holds around 140,000 clones, with approximately 94% as singletons. V shed 7 bases and J shed 7 bases, with 12 bases lying between them. Germline V lookup: CDR1 MNHEY, CDR2 SVGAGI. The CDR3 is 12 residues long. The source material was blood. The receptor's source is a man aged 18 to 29 in good health. The rearrangement links TRBV6-5 to TRBJ2-3, with D tentatively TRBD2 (6 bases). CDR3 protein: CASIGGENTQYF. The CDR3 DNA follows: TGTGCCAGCATAGGCGGGGAGAATACGCAGTATTTT.